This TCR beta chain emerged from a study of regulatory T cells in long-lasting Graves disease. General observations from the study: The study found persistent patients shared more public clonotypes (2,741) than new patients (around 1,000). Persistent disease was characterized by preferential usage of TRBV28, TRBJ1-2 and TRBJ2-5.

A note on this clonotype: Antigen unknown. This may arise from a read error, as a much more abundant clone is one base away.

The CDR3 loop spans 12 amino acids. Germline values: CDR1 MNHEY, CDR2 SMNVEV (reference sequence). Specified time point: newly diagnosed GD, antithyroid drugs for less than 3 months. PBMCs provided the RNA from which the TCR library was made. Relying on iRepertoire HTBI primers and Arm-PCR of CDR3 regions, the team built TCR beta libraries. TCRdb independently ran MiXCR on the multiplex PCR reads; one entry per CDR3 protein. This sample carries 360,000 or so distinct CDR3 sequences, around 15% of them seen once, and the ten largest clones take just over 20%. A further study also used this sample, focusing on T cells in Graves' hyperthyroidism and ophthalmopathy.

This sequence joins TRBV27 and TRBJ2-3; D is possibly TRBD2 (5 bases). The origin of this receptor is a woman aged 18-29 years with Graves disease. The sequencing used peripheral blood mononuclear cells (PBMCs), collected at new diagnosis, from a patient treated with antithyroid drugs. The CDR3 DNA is TGTGCCAGCAGGCCTAGCACAAATACGCAGTATTTT. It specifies CASRPSTNTQYF.